This T cell receptor beta chain was identified during a study of human T cells and chemical hapten exposure. Study at large: An area of 2 cm by 2 to 2.5 cm on upper inner arm skin received 2% DPC for sensitization. After 6 days, upper back 0.01% DPC patch tests were scored.

CDR1 and CDR2 from the germline V gene are SGHVS and FNYEAQ. This CDR3 is built from 16 residues. Study-level points and caveats: Expanded TCRs made up significantly more big CDR3 similarity clusters than controls did.

This clonotype was counted at least ten times. Its antigen is unknown. A read error may account for a junction end that differs from germline. Specified time point: patch test 3, about 24 weeks after DPC sensitization. Treatment meaning: therapeutic diphenylcyclopropenone sensitization with weekly scalp DPC. TCRdb passed the RACE reads through MiXCR, listing each CDR3 protein once. The profile shows 150,000 to 200,000 distinct CDR3 sequences, 28% of them singletons. The TCR comes from a woman aged 18 to 35 with alopecia areata. Some clones in this sample may be carry-over from other donors' samples. Sequenced here: whole blood, sampled in connection with sensitization to the hapten diphenylcyclopropenone (DPC). V gene TRBV7-6 combines with J gene TRBJ2-1, with D perhaps TRBD2 (6 bases). The CDR3 bases are TGTGCCAGCAGCCTAGCGAGATTCCGCTCCTACAATGAGCAGTTCTTC. Encoded protein: CASSLARFRSYNEQFF.